This entry lists 6 T cell receptor beta chains sequenced from one sample in a study of identifying expanded T cells in peripheral blood. The data were produced by immunoSEQ multiplex PCR, yet TCRdb's version contains in-frame clones alone and is incomplete. The sample has 90,000 to 110,000 clones, around 90% seen once. The sample was blood. These receptors were obtained from a person aged 18 to 70 in good health.

The chain has TRBV7-9 and TRBJ1-2, with 8 bases that match TRBD1. Per the germline V gene, CDR1 is SEHNR and CDR2 is FQNEAQ (reference sequence). CDR3 size: 14 residues. With V trimmed by 2 bases and J by 3 bases, 2 bases remained unmatched. The chain's CDR3 is CASSLKGQDYGYTF. CDR3 nucleotides: TGTGCCAGCAGCTTAAAGGGACAGGACTATGGCTACACCTTC.

In its sample, this clone was seen a few times. The chain links TRBV7-2 to TRBJ1-5, with D possibly being TRBD1 (6 bases). CDR1 is SGHTA, CDR2 FQGNSA, per germline. CDR3 length: 15 residues. V dropped 5 bases and J dropped 2 bases, with 13 bases sitting between them. CDR3 in amino acids: CASSLGGAGNQPQHF. The CDR3 DNA reads TGTGCCAGCAGCCTTGGGGGGGCGGGCAATCAGCCCCAGCATTTT. The entire variable domain, with the rest obtained from reference TRBV7-2 and TRBJ1-5, is as follows: GAGVSQSPSNKVTEKGKDVELRCDPISGHTALYWYRQSLGQGLEFLIYFQGNSAPDKSGLPSDRFSAERTGGSVSTLTIQRTQQEDSAVYLCASSLGGAGNQPQHFGDGTRLSIL.

Here the CDR3 reads CASTSPPGQGKREAFF. The CDR3 region has the DNA TGTGCCAGTACCTCCCCTCCGGGACAGGGAAAAAGAGAAGCTTTCTTT. The gene calls are TRBV19 and TRBJ1-1; the match to TRBD1 covers 9 bases. Germline V gives CDR1 LNHDA, CDR2 SQIVND (reference sequence). Unmatched junction bases numbered 17, after V lost 7 bases and J lost 8 bases. The CDR3 loop spans 16 amino acids.

This chain links TRBV6-1 with TRBJ2-1; TRBD2 matches 12 bases. The CDR3 loop spans 16 amino acids. The V segment lost 4 bases and the J segment 9 bases; nucleotides outside the gene matches: 10. Germline V gene data show CDR1 as MNHNS and CDR2 as SASEGT. The CDR3 coding sequence is TGTGCCAGCAGTGTGGGGCTCCTAGCGGGAGGGGGTGAGCAGTTCTTC. Protein product: CASSVGLLAGGGEQFF.

The chain uses TRBV9 and TRBJ1-3, with D possibly TRBD1 on 5 matching bases. Trimming took off 0 bases at V and 8 bases at J, with 21 bases between the two ends. Germline CDR1 reads SGDLS; CDR2 reads YYNGEE. There are 17 residues in the CDR3. The CDR3 here is CASSVGRWTGVYDTIYF. The CDR3 DNA reads as TGTGCCAGCAGCGTAGGGAGATGGACGGGGGTTTACGACACCATATATTTT. The whole variable domain, filled in from reference TRBV9 and TRBJ1-3, reads DSGVTQTPKHLITATGQRVTLRCSPRSGDLSVYWYQQSLDQGLQFLIQYYNGEERAKGNILERFSAQQFPDLHSELNLSSLELGDSALYFCASSVGRWTGVYDTIYFGEGSWLTVV.

The V and J genes are TRBV5-1 and TRBJ2-5; D may be TRBD1 (6 bases). Germline V gene data show CDR1 as SGHRS and CDR2 as YFSETQ. V gave up 7 bases and J gave up 7 bases, with 17 bases separating them. The CDR3 is 13 residues long. The CDR3 nucleotides read TGCGCCAGCGGATATCCAGGGGTGGGGACCCAGTACTTC. Encoded protein: CASGYPGVGTQYF.